A single T cell receptor beta chain is shown here with its context. This entry is derived from a study of cytomegalovirus exposure and HLA in healthy donors. CDR1 SQVTM and CDR2 ANQGSEA come from the germline V gene. The V end lost 7 bases, the J end lost 0 bases, and 6 bases lay between the germline ends. The CDR3 is 12 amino acids. Both 60 Vbeta primers and 13 Jbeta primers went into the PCR. Sequencing used immunoSEQ multiplex PCR; TCRdb keeps in-frame clones, though not all of them. This table has under 200,000 clones, roughly four fifths appearing once. The sequence was collected from a woman aged 35 to 49 in good health and CMV-seronegative. Source material: PBMCs. The J gene is TRBJ2-2, the V gene TRBV29-1; D uncertain. Here the CDR3 DNA reads TGCAGCGCACGGTCGAACACCGGGGAGCTGTTTTTT. It codes for CSARSNTGELFF.